Below, 24 T cell receptor beta chains from the same sample are listed, as sequenced in a study of CD39 and CD103 CD8 tumor-infiltrating T cells. Repertoires were generated with immunoSEQ multiplex PCR, while TCRdb's copy carries only in-frame clones and drops some. The sample holds under 20,000 clones, 90% to 95% seen once. Input material: CD8+ T cells sorted from blood. Subset of the sample: total memory CD8 T cells (CD45RA-CCR7+/-) from blood or uninvolved lymph node. All receptors derive from a human donor with head and neck squamous cell carcinoma.

The rearrangement joins TRBV14 to TRBJ1-2, with a weak D call TRBD1 (6 bases). This CDR3 has 17 residues. V was clipped by 5 bases and J by 3 bases, with 22 bases between them. Germline CDR1 SGHDN, CDR2 FVKESK. The CDR3 region is CASSLRTAGLFDYGYTF. The CDR3 DNA reads as TGTGCCAGCAGCTTACGGACAGCGGGACTGTTTGACTATGGCTACACCTTC.

This clone was counted a single time. The chain employs TRBV5-5 and TRBJ2-7; D is unclear. The germline gives CDR1 SGHKS, CDR2 YYEKEE (reference sequence). The CDR3 is 13 residues long. The V gene lost 2 bases and the J gene lost 0 bases, with 6 bases spanning the gap. The CDR3 DNA reads as TGTGCCAGCAGCTTCTCTAGCTCCTACGAGCAGTACTTC. Translation gives CASSFSSSYEQYF.

The chain is built from TRBV27 and TRBJ1-1; D is possibly TRBD1 (6 bases). This CDR3 comprises 14 residues. The ends were cut back, 7 bases at V and 5 bases at J, with 17 bases in the middle. CDR1 is MNHEY and CDR2 is SMNVEV in the germline V gene (reference sequence). This CDR3 reads CASKVWEGGTEAFF. CDR3 coding DNA: TGTGCCAGCAAGGTTTGGGAGGGGGGAACTGAAGCTTTCTTT.

This chain uses TRBV19 with TRBJ2-7; 8 nucleotides agree with TRBD1. V lost 1 base to trimming and J lost 2 bases; unmatched junction nucleotides: 1. The length of the CDR3 is 14 residues. In germline, CDR1 is LNHDA, CDR2 SQIVND (reference sequence). CDR3 residues: CASSIGTGTYEQYF. The CDR3 DNA reads as TGTGCCAGTAGTATAGGGACAGGGACCTACGAGCAGTACTTC.

V gene TRBV5-1 combines with J gene TRBJ2-7; 7 bases match TRBD1. With V trimmed by 4 bases and J by 1 base, 17 bases remained unmatched. The CDR3 loop spans 18 amino acids. Germline lookup yields CDR1 SGHRS and CDR2 YFSETQ. CDR3 sequence (DNA): TGCGCCAGCAGCCCACTTGACAGGGCCGCCAGTGGGTCCTACGAGCAGTACTTC. It encodes CASSPLDRAASGSYEQYF.

The chain joins TRBV2 to TRBJ1-5; 7 nucleotides align to TRBD1. The germline V gene encodes CDR1 SNHLY and CDR2 FYNNEI. CDR3 length: 15 amino acids. V shed 5 bases, J shed 2 bases, and the junction held 6 bases outside the gene matches. The CDR3, as DNA: TGTGCCAGCAGTCCGGACAGGTATGGCAATCAGCCCCAGCATTTT. Its protein product is CASSPDRYGNQPQHF.

This chain connects TRBV9 to TRBJ2-7; 11 bases fit TRBD2. Trimming at V came to 4 bases and at J to 0 bases, leaving 3 bases not matched to a gene. CDR1 SGDLS and CDR2 YYNGEE come from the germline V gene. The CDR3 sequence is 15 residues long. This CDR3 reads CASSPSGGSSYEQYF. CDR3 DNA sequence: TGTGCCAGCAGCCCTAGCGGGGGGAGCTCCTACGAGCAGTACTTC.

This clone showed up just a few times. The chain is built from TRBV18 and TRBJ2-4; D possibly corresponds to TRBD1 (6 bases). The germline V and J ends were trimmed by 2 bases and 8 bases, with 16 bases remaining between them. Germline-derived CDR1 and CDR2 are KGHSH and LQKENI. This CDR3 has 15 amino acids. CDR3 sequence (DNA): TGTGCCAGCTCACCATGGGGGCCCGGTGGAGACATTCAGTACTTC. This translates into CASSPWGPGGDIQYF.

The DNA of the CDR3 is TGTGCCAGCAGTTACTTGGGACAGGGTTACGAGCAGTACTTC. Translated, it gives CASSYLGQGYEQYF. The rearrangement joins TRBV6-5 to TRBJ2-7; 9 bases match TRBD1. This CDR3 is built from 14 residues. The junction had 2 bases not matched to a gene; V was cut back by 1 base and J by 4 bases. The germline V gene has CDR1 MNHEY and CDR2 SVGAGI.

This sequence joins TRBV9 and TRBJ2-7; TRBD1 matches at 9 bases. This CDR3 has 14 amino acids. The germline CDR1 and CDR2 sequences are SGDLS and YYNGEE. V was clipped by 4 bases and J by 1 base; unmatched bases: 3. Here the CDR3 reads CASSSGQGSYEQYF. Written as DNA, the CDR3 is TGTGCCAGCAGCTCAGGACAGGGGTCCTACGAGCAGTACTTC.

The chain employs TRBV14 and TRBJ1-2; no definite D call. V lost 0 bases and J 0 bases, leaving 23 bases between the germline ends. CDR1 and CDR2 from the germline V gene are SGHDN and FVKESK. The CDR3 extends over 20 amino acids. This CDR3 reads CASSQEYRSRPRRANYGYTF. The CDR3 region has the DNA TGTGCCAGCAGCCAAGAATATAGGAGCCGCCCCAGGCGAGCTAACTATGGCTACACCTTC.

The chain carries TRBV5-6 and TRBJ2-7; TRBD2 might be the D (6 bases). The V gene's germline CDR1 is SGHDT and CDR2 YYEEEE. The CDR3 sequence is 14 residues long. V lost 4 bases and J 3 bases, leaving 14 bases between the germline ends. CDR3 nucleotides: TGTGCCAGCAGCCCCCCGTGGGGGGACTACGAGCAGTACTTC. Amino acid sequence: CASSPPWGDYEQYF.

For the CDR3, the DNA is TGTGCCAGTGAGGGTCCGATCGCAATGAACACTGAAGCTTTCTTT. It codes for CASEGPIAMNTEAFF. The gene calls are TRBV2 and TRBJ1-1; D is unresolved. V gave up 9 bases and J gave up 0 bases, with 17 bases separating them. CDR3 size: 15 residues. CDR1 is SNHLY and CDR2 is FYNNEI in the germline V gene.

The chain has TRBV4-1 and TRBJ1-5; 7 bases agree with TRBD1. The V and J ends lost 4 bases and 2 bases, in that order; junction bases with no gene match: 5. This CDR3 has 15 residues. From germline, CDR1 is MGHRA and CDR2 YSYEKL. Written as DNA, the CDR3 is TGCGCCAGCAGCCCGACAGGGTGGGGCAATCAGCCCCAGCATTTT. Translating it yields CASSPTGWGNQPQHF.

This rearrangement joins TRBV11-3 to TRBJ2-2; D is possibly TRBD2 (5 bases). Germline CDR1 reads SGHNT; CDR2 reads YENEEA. This CDR3 contains 17 residues. V was cut by 2 bases and J by 1 base, with 14 bases left in between. The CDR3: CASSLNVEGLNTGELFF. The CDR3 DNA reads TGTGCCAGCAGCTTAAATGTTGAGGGCCTGAACACCGGGGAGCTGTTTTTT.

This sequence joins TRBV11-3 and TRBJ2-7; a weak D match, TRBD1 (5 bases). This CDR3 comprises 15 residues. The V gene's germline CDR1 is SGHNT and CDR2 YENEEA. Trimming stripped 3 bases from V and 5 bases from J, with 17 bases between. The CDR3 loop reads CASSFSTAHYDEQYF. The CDR3 nucleotides are TGTGCCAGCAGCTTCTCGACAGCCCACTACGACGAGCAGTACTTC.

The chain employs TRBV5-1 and TRBJ2-7; TRBD1 agrees at 8 bases. The CDR3 spans 14 residues. Germline lookup yields CDR1 SGHRS and CDR2 YFSETQ. Trimming at V came to 4 bases and at J to 3 bases, leaving 6 bases not matched to a gene. The CDR3 coding sequence is TGCGCCAGCAGCCCGGACAGGGATCTCTACGAGCAGTACTTC. Protein sequence: CASSPDRDLYEQYF.

This sequence joins TRBV13 and TRBJ2-4, with 7 bases aligning to TRBD1. Trimming cost V 4 bases and J 3 bases; bases outside gene matches: 9. Germline V gene lookup returns CDR1 PRHDT and CDR2 FYEKMQ (reference sequence). The CDR3 is 16 amino acids. The CDR3: CASSWGTAPDKNIQYF. The CDR3 DNA is TGTGCCAGCAGCTGGGGGACAGCCCCCGACAAAAACATTCAGTACTTC.

This chain joins TRBV2 and TRBJ1-2, with a weak D call TRBD1 (6 bases). Germline-derived CDR1 and CDR2 are SNHLY and FYNNEI. Trimming took off 6 bases at V and 4 bases at J, with 21 bases between the two ends. The CDR3 runs 16 residues. The CDR3 sequence is CASRERAGGQRYGYTF. The CDR3 nucleotides are TGTGCCAGCAGAGAGAGGGCCGGGGGCCAGCGCTATGGCTACACCTTC.

The gene calls are TRBV15 and TRBJ1-1; TRBD1 is a possible D gene (6 bases). CDR3 length equals 14 residues. V was trimmed by 1 base and J by 4 bases, leaving 10 bases between them. Germline V lookup: CDR1 LNHNV, CDR2 YYDKDF (reference sequence). CDR3 loop: CATSRAGDLTEAFF. In DNA form, the CDR3 reads TGTGCCACCAGCAGAGCAGGGGATCTCACTGAAGCTTTCTTT.

The rearrangement links TRBV30 to TRBJ1-1; D unresolved. Germline lookup yields CDR1 GTSNPN and CDR2 SVGIG (reference sequence). This CDR3 spans 14 amino acids. The V gene lost 0 bases and the J gene lost 1 base, with 9 bases spanning the gap. As DNA, the CDR3 is TGTGCCTGGAGTGTCCCGGGTGGGAACACTGAAGCTTTCTTT. Residues: CAWSVPGGNTEAFF. The full variable domain, completed using reference TRBV30 and TRBJ1-1, is SQTIHQWPATLVQPVGSPLSLECTVEGTSNPNLYWYRQAAGRGLQLLFYSVGIGQISSEVPQNLSASRPQDRQFILSSKKLLLSDSGFYLCAWSVPGGNTEAFFGQGTRLTVV.

The gene calls are TRBV4-1 and TRBJ2-1, with no clear D. The CDR3 extends over 12 amino acids. CDR1 is MGHRA, CDR2 YSYEKL, per germline. Between the trimmed V and J ends, which lost 1 base and 7 bases, there was a span of 5 bases. CDR3 nucleotide sequence: TGCGCCAGCAGCCAAGTCAAGAATGAGCAGTTCTTC. Translation gives CASSQVKNEQFF.

The V call is TRBV5-1, the J call TRBJ2-3, with TRBD2 matching 12 bases. J was trimmed by 3 bases and V by 4 bases; bases with no gene match: 6. There are 16 residues in the CDR3. Germline V gene lookup returns CDR1 SGHRS and CDR2 YFSETQ. This CDR3 reads CASSELAGGETDTQYF. As DNA, the CDR3 is TGCGCCAGCAGCGAACTAGCGGGGGGCGAGACAGATACGCAGTATTTT.

The chain is built from TRBV7-9 and TRBJ1-2, with 7 bases fitting TRBD1. CDR3 length: 13 amino acids. V dropped 5 bases and J dropped 6; count of bases not matched to a gene: 6. Germline V gene data show CDR1 as SEHNR and CDR2 as FQNEAQ (reference sequence). The DNA of the CDR3 is TGTGCCAGCAGCCATAGACAGGGAGATGGCTACACCTTC. It codes for CASSHRQGDGYTF.